A single sample gave rise to the 11 T cell receptor beta chains below, sequenced in a study of shared clonotypes between healthy human individuals. Sequencing was performed with immunoSEQ multiplex PCR; in TCRdb, only in-frame clones are kept and a portion is missing. The top ten clones hold 0.35% to 0.45% of a sample with around 2.5 million clones, roughly 93% of them seen once. Sequenced sample: naive CD4+ T cells from PBMCs. Specified subset: CD45RA+ positively selected. The origin of the receptors is a man between 18 and 35 years old in good health. Some clones in this sample may be carry-over from other donors' samples.

V gene TRBV6-5 combines with J gene TRBJ1-2, with TRBD1 as a possible D gene (6 bases). In germline, CDR1 is MNHEY, CDR2 SVGAGI. The CDR3 contains 15 residues. V lost 2 bases to trimming and J lost 3 bases, with 13 bases between them. The CDR3 DNA follows: TGTGCCAGCAGTTACGTCCAGGGGCAGTACTATGGCTACACCTTC. It yields the protein CASSYVQGQYYGYTF.

This chain joins TRBV4-3 and TRBJ2-2, with 11 nucleotides matching TRBD2. Unmatched junction bases numbered 7, after V lost 0 bases and J lost 1 base. The CDR3 totals 19 residues. Germline CDR1 and CDR2: LGHNA and YSLEER. CDR3 sequence: CASSQDLVLAGGNTGELFF. Written as DNA, the CDR3 is TGCGCCAGCAGCCAAGATCTGGTCCTAGCGGGAGGGAACACCGGGGAGCTGTTTTTT.

The genes are TRBV18 and TRBJ2-5; 8 nucleotides match TRBD2. Germline CDR1 is KGHSH and CDR2 is LQKENI. The CDR3 is 15 residues long. V was clipped by 0 bases and J by 11 bases; unmatched bases: 11. CDR3 residues: CASSPPGSGEREQYF. CDR3 coding DNA: TGTGCCAGCTCACCACCGGGCTCGGGGGAGCGGGAGCAGTACTTC. Full variable domain (remainder filled in from reference TRBV18 and TRBJ2-5): NAGVMQNPRHLVRRRGQEARLRCSPMKGHSHVYWYRQLPEEGLKFMVYLQKENIIDESGMPKERFSAEFPKEGPSILRIQQVVRGDSAAYFCASSPPGSGEREQYFGPGTRLLVL.

The chain recombines TRBV4-2 with TRBJ2-2; 11 bases match TRBD2. The germline gives CDR1 LGHNA, CDR2 YNFKEQ. The CDR3 length is 16 residues. Trimming at V came to 4 bases and at J to 4 bases, leaving 5 bases not matched to a gene. The CDR3 region has the DNA TGTGCCAGCAGCCCGGGACTAGCGGAATTCACCGGGGAGCTGTTTTTT. Its protein product is CASSPGLAEFTGELFF.

Here the CDR3 reads CASSLSWGKSYEQYF. As DNA, the CDR3 is TGTGCCAGCAGCTTAAGCTGGGGGAAATCCTACGAGCAGTACTTC. V is TRBV11-1 and J is TRBJ2-7, with D possibly called TRBD1 or TRBD2 (5 bases each). Trimming stripped 2 bases from V and 1 base from J, with 12 bases between. CDR3 length: 15 residues. The germline V gene encodes CDR1 SGHAT and CDR2 FQDESV (reference sequence). Filled out from reference TRBV11-1 and TRBJ2-7, the complete variable domain reads EAEVAQSPRYKITEKSQAVAFWCDPISGHATLYWYRQILGQGPELLVQFQDESVVDDSQLPKDRFSAERLKGVDSTLKIQPAELGDSAMYLCASSLSWGKSYEQYFGPGTRLTVT.

A single count supports this clone. CDR3 sequence: CAIPNSDSYNEQFF. The CDR3 DNA follows: TGTGCCATTCCCAACTCGGACTCCTACAATGAGCAGTTCTTC. The V gene is TRBV6-1, the J gene TRBJ2-1; D uncertain. V lost 10 bases and J 0 bases, leaving 13 bases between the germline ends. This CDR3 comprises 14 residues. The germline CDR1 and CDR2 sequences are MNHNS and SASEGT.

Details on this clone: The identical CDR3 is also encoded by other nucleotide sequences in the sample. This chain uses TRBV6-6 with TRBJ1-3; D call uncertain. The V end was cut by 2 bases, the J end by 0 bases, with 5 bases between. The CDR3 consists of 14 residues. Germline-derived CDR1 and CDR2 are MNHNY and SVGAGI (reference sequence). This chain's CDR3 is CASSYGLSGNTIYF. CDR3 sequence (DNA): TGTGCCAGCAGTTACGGGCTCTCTGGAAACACCATATATTTT.

The chain recombines TRBV15 with TRBJ2-4; D not certain. V lost 0 bases, J lost 8 bases, and 14 bases lay in between. The germline V gene has CDR1 LNHNV and CDR2 YYDKDF (reference sequence). The CDR3 runs 15 residues. CDR3 nucleotides: TGTGCCACCAGCAGAGATAGAACCGATGGGGACATTCAGTACTTC. Translation: CATSRDRTDGDIQYF.

The V gene is TRBV29-1, the J gene TRBJ2-1, with 8 bases lining up with TRBD2. V gave up 3 bases and J gave up 2 bases; unmatched junction bases: 0. The CDR3 contains 13 residues. Germline CDR1 is SQVTM and CDR2 is ANQGSEA. CDR3 bases: TGCAGCGTTGACGGGAGGGCCTACAATGAGCAGTTCTTC. The encoded protein is CSVDGRAYNEQFF.

The chain joins TRBV28 to TRBJ1-6; TRBD1 might be the D (5 bases). The CDR3 is made up of 15 amino acids. From germline, CDR1 is MDHEN and CDR2 SYDVKM. Trimming removed 7 bases from V and 11 bases from J, with 21 bases in between. This chain's CDR3 is CASTPPPPKGTPLHF. The CDR3 DNA reads TGTGCCAGCACCCCCCCGCCACCAAAGGGGACACCCCTCCACTTT.

The chain couples TRBV7-2 to TRBJ1-1; 8 positions match TRBD1. This CDR3 contains 13 residues. Losses at the gene ends were 5 bases for V and 4 bases for J; bases not matched to a gene: 3. Germline V gene sequence: CDR1 SGHTA, CDR2 FQGNSA. The chain's CDR3 is CASSGQGSTEAFF. CDR3 nucleotide sequence: TGTGCCAGCAGCGGACAGGGTTCCACTGAAGCTTTCTTT.